The sequence of this TCR beta chain was determined in a study of cytomegalovirus exposure and HLA in healthy donors (dated by TCRdb to 2017 to 2019). Study-wide context: An earlier analysis of some 620 of the donors reported roughly 300 Gb of sequence data and around 120 million unique TCR beta sequences obtained from 150 million to 200 million T cells. The T cell repertoires of 550 to 850 subjects were profiled by immunosequencing and related to cytomegalovirus serostatus. In the later analysis, no new phenotypic data were used to find candidate immune exposures; instead, reliance was placed on TCR beta sequences and their occurrence across donors. Genome-wide SNP genotypes for about 65% of the roughly 670 donors were used in a later genetic analysis, which treated that subset as a discovery cohort. Roughly five DR-DQ haplotypes were treated as single units for association and clustering because of strong linkage in the cohort. The aim of the study was to test whether cataloging public T cell receptors could identify signatures of past pathogen exposure. Every discovery cohort repertoire had been produced on one sequencing platform. In an earlier analysis of more than 550 of the donors, high-throughput TCR beta sequencing was used to judge whether each TCR beta V gene segment behaved as functional or pseudogenic. The study combined high-throughput TCR immunosequencing, statistical association of individual TCRs with disease status, and machine learning to predict cytomegalovirus infection status. HLA typing included class I and class II loci at four-digit resolution. Donor age, sex, ethnicity and CMV serostatus were compiled alongside the repertoire data. A later analysis re-examined previously published TCR beta repertoires from about 700 donors and added high-resolution HLA genotyping to investigate patterns of TCR occurrence. Among approximately 370 genotyped donors of the cohort, an average of approximately 240,000 unique TCR beta nucleotide sequences was sequenced per donor, of which about 19% were non-productive. Approximately 300 gigabases of sequencing data and approximately 93 million unique TCR sequences were included in an early release covering under 650 HLA-typed donors. Among the roughly 400 genotyped donors, about 85% belonged to the genetic ancestry cluster associated with self-reported Caucasian donors. The number of donors typed differed by locus, with roughly 629-640 for A, B, C, DRB1 and DQB1, approximately 500 for DQA1, 606 for DPA1, and some 470 for DPB1. A separate validation cohort of roughly 110 different subjects was used in addition to the roughly 640-subject first cohort.

The cohort consisted of 670 or so healthy bone marrow donors. At the time of sampling, every cohort member was nominally healthy, though immune exposures that went unrecorded were likely present. The donor tested CMV seropositive, placing the donor among the 250 to 350 seropositive members of the cohort. Every donor gave a peripheral blood sample, and the peripheral blood mononuclear cells from that sample were used for TCR beta sequencing. The Qiagen DNeasy Blood Extraction Kit was used to extract genomic DNA from the blood cell samples. In the case of this clone: Its antigen target is currently unknown. At one boundary the junction diverges from the germline segment, which might be a read error.

Reading from cysteine to phenylalanine, the CDR3 counts 15 amino acids. Only CDR3 DNA remains: 45 bases, in frame from the first base. The germline V gene (reference sequence) supplies CDR1 SEHNR and CDR2 FQNEAQ. The method behind the library was the immunoSEQ multiplex PCR assay. A mixture of 60 forward primers for TCR Vbeta segments and 13 reverse primers for TCR Jbeta segments was used in the multiplex PCR. A multiplex PCR assay on genomic DNA amplified the CDR3 region of rearranged TCR beta genes. The amplified TCR beta libraries were sequenced on the Illumina HiSeq System as 87-base-pair reads. The published analysis was carried out like this. Across the 670 or so repertoires, a later analysis counted 78 million or so unique TCR beta chains, 9.5 million to 12 million of which were shared by at least two donors. Raw reads were error-corrected and collapsed into unique sequences by a nearest-neighbor algorithm in which closely related sequences were merged to remove PCR and sequencing errors. Alignment of CDR3 sequences to IMGT reference sequences was used to assign V, D and J gene segments. For a sequence to be retained, a match of at least six nucleotides to both a V gene segment and a J gene segment was required. A rearrangement counted as productive if the CDR3 had no stop codons and remained in frame with V and J, and every other rearrangement counted as non-productive. Following IMGT convention, CDR3 was defined as the stretch from the second conserved V-encoded cysteine to the conserved J-encoded phenylalanine. Sequences without an unambiguous match to a single V gene segment were excluded from the earlier analysis of almost 600 of the donors. An earlier analysis of a few hundred of the donors classified V segments as functional when productive rearrangements were above 56.7% and as segregating when the standard deviation between donors was above 5%. To diagnose cytomegalovirus status from the catalog of TCR beta chain sequences, a statistical classification framework was built. A later analysis assigned V and J genes by comparing TCR nucleotide sequences with IMGT/GENE-DB human TR gene sequences. The TCRdist pipeline was used in a later analysis to assign CDR3 sequences and most-parsimonious VDJ recombination scenarios. A later analysis defined each TCR beta chain by its CDR3 amino acid sequence plus V-gene family, and excluded reads lacking a unique V-gene family. A later analysis removed roughly 590 highly shared, low-generation-probability nucleotide sequences to deal with suspected cross-contamination and a sequencing artifact. For each public chain, a later analysis derived a clonal expansion index from normalized ranks of inferred template counts within each repertoire. In a later analysis, generation probabilities were computed with a VDJ recombination model fitted to out-of-frame rearrangements, and the resulting probabilities were checked against IGoR. In a later analysis, TCR-TCR, TCR-HLA and TCR-CMV co-occurrence was scored with hypergeometric tests, and a repertoire-size bias correction was applied to TCR pairs. To estimate false discovery rates, a later analysis permuted the HLA or CMV assignments 20 times. In a later analysis, co-occurring TCRs were grouped using DBSCAN, with TCRdist sequence similarity added in when clustering inside HLA-allele-positive subsets. Co-occurrence clustering excluded repertoires with fewer than 30,000 or more than 120,000 public chains, plus five with anomalous nucleotide sharing. TCRdb retrieved this table from immuneACCESS and kept in-frame rearrangements only. Not all clones are present; in checked studies, unresolved V genes account for under half, and no reason is known for the remainder. V and J calls and clone size are copied from that table; D and trimming were computed from the DNA. The sample table records some 150,000 clones; roughly 80% of these occur just once. The top ten constitute approximately 4% of the sample.

What the research found in general, with its limitations: The cohort was sequenced for TCR beta chains only, and without alpha or paired-chain data the features that could be detected were limited. A few of the identified cytomegalovirus-associated TCR beta chains were confirmed in vitro to be specific for cytomegalovirus antigens. Several of the top co-occurrence clusters appeared to be linked to parvovirus B19, influenza, CMV and Epstein-Barr virus, according to a later analysis. A further reported finding was that TCR beta sequences accurately predicted the HLA-A and HLA-B alleles for most subjects in the first cohort. Correlated functional status among segregating V segments might reflect linkage disequilibrium, but an unknown experimental factor could not be ruled out. According to a later analysis, most CMV-associated TCR beta chains appeared to be HLA-restricted, and the HLA associations seemed to be driven largely by CMV exposure. In an earlier analysis of around 600 of the donors, most TCR beta V segments appeared in productive rearrangements about 87% or about 30% of the time, broadly matching IMGT annotations. Because HLA typing was unavailable for some donors at each locus, only the typed subset was used in association tests. A group of highly shared sequence variants was considered likely to be a technical artifact of the sequencing pipeline. Some IMGT-functional V segments, including TRBV6-2 and TRBV6-3, could not be distinguished by the 87-base-pair reads and were therefore excluded. According to a later genetic analysis, donors in an Asian-associated ancestry cluster had fewer N-insertions in productive TCRs than the approximately 700-donor mean. In a later analysis, the rate of TCR association differed among HLA loci, with DRB1 alleles having the most associated TCRs and HLA-C alleles having the fewest. For the cohort, immune exposure information was limited to CMV serostatus. Because counts were too low, some 16 rarely observed V segments, including chromosome 9 orphons, were excluded from the earlier analysis of 587 of the donors. A later genetic analysis associated a missense DCLRE1C variant with V-gene and J-gene trimming of TCR beta chains, and an independent cohort replicated the association. The classifier was reported to diagnose cytomegalovirus status with high specificity and sensitivity in both the original cohort and the validation cohort. Compared with equally common non-associated chains, HLA-associated TCR beta chains in a later analysis were more clonally expanded and had lower generation probabilities. The authors suggested that the approach could potentially be generalized to other disease states and immunological phenotypes. At a false discovery rate of 0.05, a later analysis linked roughly 17,000 TCR beta sequences to specific HLA alleles. While some public TCRs were present in many individuals, most TCR sequences turned up only very rarely across donors. The study gave a list of more than 150 TCR beta chains associated with cytomegalovirus. Roughly uniform sequencing depth across donors was assumed in presence/absence analyses, although this assumption may not hold. Assigning TCR associations to individual alleles was difficult when HLA alleles, especially DR and DQ, strongly co-occurred.

The TCR sequence derives from a woman aged 40 to 50 in good health and CMV-seropositive. The sequenced sample was PBMCs. In this chain, TRBV7-9 is recombined with TRBJ2-7; TRBD2 lines up with 7 middle nucleotides. In nucleotides, the sequence is TGTTCCAGCAGCTCGTGGGGGGGAATTGGGTACGAGCAGTACTTC. Translated, this is CSSSSWGGIGYEQYF.